The 26 T cell receptor beta chains in this list originate from one sample, sequenced in a study of blood T cell repertoires in COVID-19. TCRdb's table, derived via immunoSEQ multiplex PCR, lists solely in-frame clones and lacks some. The sample has 90,000 to 150,000 clones, 85% to 90% seen once. The sample comprised peripheral blood. Receptors were obtained from a man aged 55-75 years with acute or convalescent COVID-19.

The chain has TRBV6-2 or TRBV6-3 and TRBJ2-7; D gene ambiguous. V lost 5 bases and J 3 bases, leaving 23 bases between the germline ends. The CDR3 consists of 17 residues. The germline V gene encodes CDR1 MNHEY and CDR2 SVGEGT. For the CDR3, the DNA is TGTGCCAGCAGTCCACTGGGTGGGCCCCAAGGTGGCTACGAGCAGTACTTC. Protein sequence: CASSPLGGPQGGYEQYF.

The rearrangement uses TRBV18 and TRBJ2-7, with TRBD1 matching over 8 bases. V gave up 2 bases and J gave up 5 bases; unmatched junction bases: 5. The CDR3 spans 14 residues. The germline CDR1 and CDR2 sequences are KGHSH and LQKENI. Here the CDR3 reads CASSPNGQGDEQYF. The CDR3 coding sequence is TGTGCCAGCTCACCAAATGGACAGGGCGACGAGCAGTACTTC.

The chain's CDR3 is CASSQEVRGYEQYF. Written as DNA, the CDR3 is TGCGCCAGCAGCCAAGAGGTAAGGGGCTACGAGCAGTACTTC. The chain has TRBV4-1 and TRBJ2-7; D perhaps matches TRBD1 (5 bases). The CDR3 length is 14 residues. Trimming shortened V by 0 bases and J by 3 bases, and 9 bases separated the two germline ends. Germline V gene data show CDR1 as MGHRA and CDR2 as YSYEKL.

This chain links TRBV9 with TRBJ2-7, with 13 positions matching TRBD2. The CDR3 is 16 amino acids. V dropped 3 bases and J dropped 3; count of bases not matched to a gene: 6. Germline V gives CDR1 SGDLS, CDR2 YYNGEE. CDR3 DNA sequence: TGTGCCAGCAGCGCCTTCTGGACTAGCGGGAGCTACGAGCAGTACTTC. This codes for CASSAFWTSGSYEQYF.

The chain has TRBV4-1 and TRBJ2-1; 10 nucleotides agree with TRBD1. Trimming took 0 bases from V and 7 from J; bases not matched to a gene: 9. The CDR3 runs to 17 residues. CDR1 and CDR2 (germline): MGHRA, YSYEKL. The CDR3 bases are TGCGCCAGCAGCCAAGATCGGGGGACAGGGGTTTTGAATGAGCAGTTCTTC. Translation: CASSQDRGTGVLNEQFF.

The DNA of the CDR3 is TGTGCCAGCAGCTTGGGACAGGGCATTAATTACGAGCAGTACTTC. Translated, it gives CASSLGQGINYEQYF. The chain is built from TRBV5-5 and TRBJ2-7; the match to TRBD1 covers 7 bases. The germline gives CDR1 SGHKS, CDR2 YYEKEE (reference sequence). V dropped 0 bases and J dropped 4; count of bases not matched to a gene: 7. This CDR3 has 15 amino acids.

This clone has just one count. The chain links TRBV10-3 to TRBJ2-1; TRBD2 agrees at 11 bases. Germline V lookup: CDR1 ENHRY, CDR2 SYGVKD. The CDR3 has 17 residues. J gave up 3 bases and V 5 bases, and 9 bases lay outside the gene matches. DNA for the CDR3: TGTGCCATCAGTACCAGTGGGACTAGCGGTGACTACAATGAGCAGTTCTTC. Encoded protein: CAISTSGTSGDYNEQFF.

The J gene is TRBJ2-6, the V gene TRBV7-9, with D tentatively TRBD1 (5 bases). Trimming cost V 3 bases and J 4 bases, with 13 bases left between them. CDR3 length: 16 amino acids. Germline V CDR1 and CDR2: SEHNR, FQNEAQ (reference sequence). The CDR3 loop reads CASSFAGSSGANVLTF. In DNA form, the CDR3 reads TGTGCCAGCAGCTTCGCAGGGTCCTCCGGGGCCAACGTCCTGACTTTC.

V and J are TRBV4-3 and TRBJ1-6; D is uncertain. CDR1 is LGHNA and CDR2 is YSLEER in the germline V gene. The CDR3 contains 13 residues. V lost 2 bases to trimming and J lost 5 bases, with 4 bases between them. This CDR3 is CASSQTDNSPLHF. CDR3 in DNA: TGCGCCAGCAGCCAAACAGATAATTCACCCCTCCACTTT.

This chain uses TRBV9 with TRBJ1-2; 7 nucleotides match TRBD1. In germline, CDR1 is SGDLS, CDR2 YYNGEE. This CDR3 region has 15 residues. The V segment lost 0 bases and the J segment 8 bases; nucleotides outside the gene matches: 10. CDR3 nucleotides: TGTGCCAGCAGCGTAGCTAGCACAGGGGCTGGCGGCTACACCTTC. Residues: CASSVASTGAGGYTF.

DNA of the CDR3: TGTGCCACCGGTAGTTCGGGGCCCCTCCACTTT. Encoded protein: CATGSSGPLHF. This chain joins TRBV6-5 and TRBJ1-6; the D is unclear. Germline loops: CDR1 MNHEY, CDR2 SVGAGI. CDR3 size: 11 residues. V gave up 10 bases and J gave up 13 bases, with 14 bases separating them.

The gene calls are TRBV29-1 and TRBJ2-7; 8 bases map to TRBD2. Germline-derived CDR1 and CDR2 are SQVTM and ANQGSEA. Trimming at V came to 1 base and at J to 2 bases, leaving 1 base not matched to a gene. The CDR3 spans 13 residues. As DNA, the CDR3 is TGCAGCGTTGAAGGAGCGGGGGCCTACGAGCAGTACTTC. It yields the protein CSVEGAGAYEQYF.

V gene TRBV5-1 combines with J gene TRBJ2-7; a possible D gene is TRBD1 (6 bases). Per the germline V gene, CDR1 is SGHRS and CDR2 is YFSETQ. The CDR3 has 15 residues. Trimming shortened V by 3 bases and J by 7 bases, and 20 bases separated the two germline ends. DNA of the CDR3: TGCGCCAGCAGCTGGGGCGCGAAGGGGGTGGGTGAGCAGTACTTC. Its protein product is CASSWGAKGVGEQYF.

The rearrangement uses TRBV9 and TRBJ1-2; 9 bases are shared with TRBD1. Per the germline V gene, CDR1 is SGDLS and CDR2 is YYNGEE. J was trimmed by 6 bases and V by 0 bases; bases with no gene match: 9. This CDR3 is 16 amino acids long. DNA of the CDR3: TGTGCCAGCAGCGTAGCCCCACAGGGGGCCCTAGATGGCTACACCTTC. Protein: CASSVAPQGALDGYTF.

V is TRBV15 and J is TRBJ2-7; tentatively, D is TRBD2 (5 bases). Per germline, CDR1 LNHNV and CDR2 YYDKDF (reference sequence). Trimming left V 3 bases short and J 7 bases short, with 13 bases between. This CDR3 has 13 amino acids. The CDR3 coding sequence is TGTGCCACCAGCAGGGATCGGACTGTGGAGCAGTACTTC. Its protein product is CATSRDRTVEQYF.

V usage is TRBV28 and J usage is TRBJ2-7; 15 bases fit TRBD2. With V trimmed by 4 bases and J by 3 bases, 13 bases remained unmatched. The CDR3 is 19 residues long. The germline CDR1 and CDR2 sequences are MDHEN and SYDVKM. The CDR3 loop reads CASSSEMPGLAGGFYEQYF. The CDR3, as DNA: TGTGCCAGCAGTTCTGAAATGCCGGGACTAGCGGGAGGATTCTACGAGCAGTACTTC.

The chain employs TRBV28 and TRBJ1-2, with D uncertain. CDR1 is MDHEN, CDR2 SYDVKM, per germline. Trimming stripped 3 bases from V and 4 bases from J, with 9 bases between. The CDR3 covers 13 residues. CDR3 loop: CASSFSGSYGYTF. DNA for the CDR3: TGTGCCAGCAGTTTCTCGGGGAGCTATGGCTACACCTTC.

This rearrangement joins TRBV12-3 or TRBV12-4 to TRBJ2-5; D possibly corresponds to TRBD2 (6 bases). The V end was cut by 3 bases, the J end by 4 bases, with 9 bases between. The CDR3 extends over 13 amino acids. The CDR3, as DNA: TGTGCCAGCAGTTTCAGGCGGGGAGAGACCCAGTACTTC. Protein product: CASSFRRGETQYF.

This clone was observed at least ten times. This chain uses TRBV2 with TRBJ1-5; D is unresolved. This CDR3 spans 14 amino acids. The germline V and J ends were trimmed by 5 bases and 1 base, with 9 bases remaining between them. The V gene's germline CDR1 is SNHLY and CDR2 FYNNEI. In DNA, the CDR3 is TGTGCCAGCAGTTCTTCAGGCAGCAATCAGCCCCAGCATTTT. It is translated as CASSSSGSNQPQHF. The full variable domain, its missing parts supplied by reference TRBV2 and TRBJ1-5, is EPEVTQTPSHQVTQMGQEVILRCVPISNHLYFYWYRQILGQKVEFLVSFYNNEISEKSEIFDDQFSVERPDGSNFTLKIRSTKLEDSAMYFCASSSSGSNQPQHFGDGTRLSIL.

V usage is TRBV27 and J usage is TRBJ1-1; D not resolved. CDR1 is MNHEY, CDR2 SMNVEV, per germline (reference sequence). Trimming left V 5 bases short and J 5 bases short, with 15 bases between. This CDR3 is built from 14 residues. CDR3 loop: CASSRGDGRTEAFF. In DNA form, the CDR3 reads TGTGCCAGCAGTCGCGGGGATGGGCGGACTGAAGCTTTCTTT.

The genes are TRBV15 and TRBJ1-1; maybe TRBD1 (6 bases). The CDR3 runs to 16 residues. Germline values: CDR1 LNHNV, CDR2 YYDKDF (reference sequence). V lost 0 bases, J lost 3 bases, and 14 bases lay in between. The chain's CDR3 is CATSREKGQGYTEAFF. CDR3 nucleotides: TGTGCCACCAGCAGAGAGAAGGGGCAGGGGTACACTGAAGCTTTCTTT.

CDR3 nucleotide sequence: TGTGCCAGCAGCCCAGGGGCAGGGAGAAGCAATCAGCCCCAGCATTTT. Translated, it gives CASSPGAGRSNQPQHF. The gene calls are TRBV7-6 and TRBJ1-5; tentatively, D is TRBD1 (6 bases). In germline, CDR1 is SGHVS, CDR2 FNYEAQ. The CDR3 is 16 residues long. With 5 bases removed from V and 1 base from J, the gap between germline ends came to 15 bases.

The rearrangement uses TRBV21-1 and TRBJ2-7; the table's D call of TRBD1 was not tested on the DNA. TRBV21-1 is a pseudogene segment. This CDR3 comprises 17 residues. The CDR3 is CASSKDDREVRVYEQYF. Here the CDR3 DNA reads TGTGCCAGCAGCAAAGATGACAGGGAAGTGAGAGTCTACGAGCAGTACTTC.

As concerns this clone: This specimen includes other DNA sequences encoding the same CDR3. The V and J genes are TRBV28 and TRBJ2-7; TRBD1 matches 7 bases. V was clipped by 6 bases and J by 3 bases; unmatched bases: 14. This CDR3 has 16 residues. Germline V lookup: CDR1 MDHEN, CDR2 SYDVKM. The DNA of the CDR3 is TGTGCCAGCAGCACCAGACAGGGTAGGATCGGCTACGAGCAGTACTTC. Translation: CASSTRQGRIGYEQYF. The whole variable domain, filled in from reference TRBV28 and TRBJ2-7, reads DVKVTQSSRYLVKRTGEKVFLECVQDMDHENMFWYRQDPGLGLRLIYFSYDVKMKEKGDIPEGYSVSREKKERFSLILESASTNQTSMYLCASSTRQGRIGYEQYFGPGTRLTVT.

This clone showed up just a few times. The V call is TRBV7-8, the J call TRBJ2-4, with 7 nucleotides matching TRBD2. Germline loops: CDR1 SGHVS, CDR2 FQNEAQ. This CDR3 comprises 15 residues. V was pared by 5 bases and J by 8 bases, with 12 bases of the junction left unmatched. The CDR3 DNA sequence: TGTGCCAGCAGCCGATGGGGGGAGGGTTCAGACATTCAGTACTTC. Translated, it gives CASSRWGEGSDIQYF. The full variable domain, with the rest looked up from reference TRBV7-8 and TRBJ2-4, is GAGVSQSPRYKVAKRGQDVALRCDPISGHVSLFWYQQALGQGPEFLTYFQNEAQLDKSGLPSDRFFAERPEGSVSTLKIQRTQQEDSAVYLCASSRWGEGSDIQYFGAGTRLSVL.

This clone was counted once. The CDR3 DNA follows: TGTGCCAGCAGTTCCGGACAGGGGAGACAGTATTTT. Protein sequence: CASSSGQGRQYF. The chain employs TRBV27 and TRBJ2-3, with TRBD1 matching over 9 bases. CDR1 and CDR2 from the germline V gene are MNHEY and SMNVEV (reference sequence). The trim removed 4 bases at V and 12 bases at J, leaving 5 bases unmatched. The CDR3 extends over 12 amino acids.